This T cell receptor (beta chain) was documented in a study of blood T cell repertoires in COVID-19. Study in general: Samples of COVID-19 (acute and convalescent) were obtained from the United States, Italy and Spain. From T cells, B-cell-depleted T cells, or PBMCs came the material, which was cDNA or gDNA.

This clone showed up just once. The germline V gene encodes CDR1 MNHNY and CDR2 SVGAGI (reference sequence). This CDR3 has 13 amino acids. Trimming removed 9 bases from V and 6 bases from J, with 18 bases in between. How the authors handled the data: How many nucleated cells were present was estimated from reference gene primer amplification. The data were produced by immunoSEQ multiplex PCR, yet TCRdb's version contains in-frame clones alone and is incomplete. That table supplies the V and J calls and clone size; D and trimming were determined from the DNA. The sample holds some 150,000 clones, about 90% seen once.

This clonotype originated in a man between 50 and 59 years old with acute or convalescent COVID-19. The V call is TRBV6-6, the J call TRBJ2-7, with D perhaps matching TRBD2 (5 bases). The sequenced sample was peripheral blood. CDR3 coding DNA: TGTGCCAGTACCCGCGGCGGTGCGGGCGAGCAGTACGTC. Translated, it gives CASTRGGAGEQYV.